This record concerns one T cell receptor (beta chain) sequence. Its antigen is not identified. This sample was included in a study of shared clonotypes between healthy human individuals. Study-level background: Each donor's CD8 memory used one plate, CD8 naive two, each CD4 subset three. Regarding the study as a whole: Clonotype sharing among donors, it was expected, would be affected by sequencing depth. The low donor count limited represented genetic and exposure-history diversity.

This table comes from immunoSEQ multiplex PCR, and its TCRdb copy is limited to in-frame clones, with some not included. The table has some 2,000,000 clones, more than 90% seen once. In germline, CDR1 is SGHTS, CDR2 YDEGEE. This CDR3 has 15 amino acids. Trimming removed 2 bases from V and 5 bases from J; junction bases left unmatched: 5. The chain recombines TRBV5-8 with TRBJ2-7, with 12 bases identical to TRBD2. The sequencing sample was made of naive CD4+ T cells sorted from blood. Indicated subset: CD45RA+ positively selected. This TCR was recovered from a man younger than 35 in good health. CDR3 protein: CASSFLAGGPDEQYF. CDR3 nucleotides: TGTGCCAGCAGCTTCCTAGCGGGGGGGCCGGACGAGCAGTACTTC.